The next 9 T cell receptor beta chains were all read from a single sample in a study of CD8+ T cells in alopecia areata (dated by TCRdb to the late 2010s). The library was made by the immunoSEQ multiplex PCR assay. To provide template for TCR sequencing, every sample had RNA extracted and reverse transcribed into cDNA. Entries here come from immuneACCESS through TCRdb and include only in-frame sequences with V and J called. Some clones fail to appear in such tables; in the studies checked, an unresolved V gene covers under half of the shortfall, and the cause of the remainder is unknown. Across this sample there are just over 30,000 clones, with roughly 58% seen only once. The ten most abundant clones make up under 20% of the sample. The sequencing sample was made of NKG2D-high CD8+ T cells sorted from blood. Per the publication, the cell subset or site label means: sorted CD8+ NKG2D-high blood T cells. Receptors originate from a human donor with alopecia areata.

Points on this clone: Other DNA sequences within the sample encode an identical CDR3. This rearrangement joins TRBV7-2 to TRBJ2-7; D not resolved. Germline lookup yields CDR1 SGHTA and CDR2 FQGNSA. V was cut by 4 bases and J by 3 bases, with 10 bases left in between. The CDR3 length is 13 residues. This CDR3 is CASSSGPGYEQYF. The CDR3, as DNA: TGTGCCAGCAGCTCCGGACCGGGCTACGAGCAGTACTTC.

The CDR3: CASSFSLWETQYF. The CDR3 coding sequence is TGTGCCAGCAGTTTCTCCCTGTGGGAGACCCAGTACTTC. The chain couples TRBV28 to TRBJ2-5, with D unclear. Germline V gives CDR1 MDHEN, CDR2 SYDVKM. The CDR3 sequence is 13 residues long. The germline V and J ends were trimmed by 3 bases and 5 bases, with 10 bases remaining between them.

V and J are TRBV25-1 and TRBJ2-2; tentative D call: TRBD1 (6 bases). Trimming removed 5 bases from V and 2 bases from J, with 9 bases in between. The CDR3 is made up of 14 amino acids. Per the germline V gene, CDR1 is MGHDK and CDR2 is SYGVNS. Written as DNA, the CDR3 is TGTGCCAGCAGTCCAGGGGACAACACCGGGGAGCTGTTTTTT. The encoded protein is CASSPGDNTGELFF.

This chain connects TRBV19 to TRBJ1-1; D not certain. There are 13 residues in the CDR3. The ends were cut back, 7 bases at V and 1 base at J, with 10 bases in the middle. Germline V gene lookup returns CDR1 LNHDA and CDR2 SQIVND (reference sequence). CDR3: CASKIWENTEAFF. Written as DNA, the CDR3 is TGTGCCAGTAAGATTTGGGAGAACACTGAAGCTTTCTTT. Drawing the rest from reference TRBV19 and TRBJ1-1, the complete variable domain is DGGITQSPKYLFRKEGQNVTLSCEQNLNHDAMYWYRQDPGQGLRLIYYSQIVNDFQKGDIAEGYSVSREKKESFPLTVTSAQKNPTAFYLCASKIWENTEAFFGQGTRLTVV.

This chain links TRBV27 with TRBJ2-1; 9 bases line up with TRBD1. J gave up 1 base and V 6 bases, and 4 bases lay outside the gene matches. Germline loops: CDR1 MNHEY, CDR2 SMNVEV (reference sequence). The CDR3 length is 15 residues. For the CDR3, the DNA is TGTGCCAGCAGAGCCGGGACAGGGTCCTACAATGAGCAGTTCTTC. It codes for CASRAGTGSYNEQFF.

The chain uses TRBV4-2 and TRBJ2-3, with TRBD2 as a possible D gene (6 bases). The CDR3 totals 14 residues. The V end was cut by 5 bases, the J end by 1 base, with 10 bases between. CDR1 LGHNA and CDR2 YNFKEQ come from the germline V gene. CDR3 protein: CASSTGLRTDTQYF. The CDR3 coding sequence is TGTGCCAGCAGCACGGGACTCCGCACAGATACGCAGTATTTT.

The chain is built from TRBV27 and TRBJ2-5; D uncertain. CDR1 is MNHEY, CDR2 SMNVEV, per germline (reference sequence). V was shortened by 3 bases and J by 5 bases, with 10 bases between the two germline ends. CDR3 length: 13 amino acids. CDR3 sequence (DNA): TGTGCCAGCAGTTTGTGGGCGACCGAGACCCAGTACTTC. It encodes CASSLWATETQYF.

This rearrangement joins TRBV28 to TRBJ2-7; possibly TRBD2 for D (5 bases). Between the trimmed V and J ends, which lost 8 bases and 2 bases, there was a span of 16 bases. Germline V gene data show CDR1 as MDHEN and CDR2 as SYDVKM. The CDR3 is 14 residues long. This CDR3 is CASGPSGITYEQYF. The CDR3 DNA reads TGTGCCAGCGGCCCGTCGGGAATTACCTACGAGCAGTACTTC.

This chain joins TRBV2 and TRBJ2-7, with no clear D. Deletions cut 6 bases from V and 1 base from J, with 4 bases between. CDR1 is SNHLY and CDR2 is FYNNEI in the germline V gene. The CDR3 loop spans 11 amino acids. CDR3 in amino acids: CASRSSYEQYF. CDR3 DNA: TGTGCCAGCAGGTCTTCCTACGAGCAGTACTTC.